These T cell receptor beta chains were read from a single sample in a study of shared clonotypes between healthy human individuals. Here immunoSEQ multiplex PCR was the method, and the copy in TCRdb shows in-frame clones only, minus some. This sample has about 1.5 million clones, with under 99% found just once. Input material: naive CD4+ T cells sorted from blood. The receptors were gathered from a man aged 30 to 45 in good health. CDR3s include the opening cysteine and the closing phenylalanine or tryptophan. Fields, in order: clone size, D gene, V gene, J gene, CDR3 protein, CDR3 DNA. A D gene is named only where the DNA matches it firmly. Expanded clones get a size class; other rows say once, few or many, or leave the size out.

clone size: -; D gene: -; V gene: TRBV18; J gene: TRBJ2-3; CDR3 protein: CASSPLLAIPNTQYF; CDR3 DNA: TGTGCCAGCTCACCGTTACTAGCTATCCCCAATACGCAGTATTTT
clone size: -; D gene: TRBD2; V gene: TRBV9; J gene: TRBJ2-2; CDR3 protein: CASSAPPGGGLNTGELFF; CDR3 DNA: TGTGCCAGCAGCGCCCCCCCAGGCGGGGGACTGAACACCGGGGAGCTGTTTTTT
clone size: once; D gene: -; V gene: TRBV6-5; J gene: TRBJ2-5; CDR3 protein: CASSYSRVGETQYF; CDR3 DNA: TGTGCCAGCAGTTACTCCAGGGTTGGAGAGACCCAGTACTTC
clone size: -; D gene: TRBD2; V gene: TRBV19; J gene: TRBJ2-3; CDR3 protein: CASSGLAGRLARRGTQYF; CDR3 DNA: TGTGCCAGTAGCGGACTAGCGGGTCGTTTAGCCAGGCGGGGTACGCAGTATTTT
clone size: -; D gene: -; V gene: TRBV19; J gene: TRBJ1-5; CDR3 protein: CASSIDGLQPQHF; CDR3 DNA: TGTGCCAGTAGTATAGACGGGTTGCAGCCCCAGCATTTT
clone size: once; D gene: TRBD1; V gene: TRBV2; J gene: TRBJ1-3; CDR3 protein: CASGARTGSGNTIYF; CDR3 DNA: TGTGCCAGCGGAGCAAGGACAGGCTCTGGAAACACCATATATTTT
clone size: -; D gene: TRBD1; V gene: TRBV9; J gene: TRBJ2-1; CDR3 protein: CASSGQPYNEQFF; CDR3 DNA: TGTGCCAGCTCGGGACAGCCGTACAATGAGCAGTTCTTC
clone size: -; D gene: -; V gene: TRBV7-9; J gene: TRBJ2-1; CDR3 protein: CASSRTTEQFF; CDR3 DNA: TGTGCCAGCAGCCGTACGACTGAGCAGTTCTTC
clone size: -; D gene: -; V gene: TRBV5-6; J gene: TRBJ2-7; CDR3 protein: CASSFLGYEQYF; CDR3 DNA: TGTGCCAGCAGCTTCTTAGGCTACGAGCAGTACTTC
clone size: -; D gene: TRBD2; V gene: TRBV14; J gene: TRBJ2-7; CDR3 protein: CASSLGLAAYEQYF; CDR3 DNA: TGTGCCAGCAGCCTCGGACTAGCAGCCTACGAGCAGTACTTC
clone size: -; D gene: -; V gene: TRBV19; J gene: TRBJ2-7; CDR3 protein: CASSIEGGYEQYF; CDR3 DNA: TGTGCCAGTAGTATCGAAGGGGGGTACGAGCAGTACTTC
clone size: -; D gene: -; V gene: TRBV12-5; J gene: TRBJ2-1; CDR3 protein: CASGLVVGPGNEQFF; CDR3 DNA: TGTGCTAGTGGTTTGGTAGTCGGTCCGGGGAATGAGCAGTTCTTC
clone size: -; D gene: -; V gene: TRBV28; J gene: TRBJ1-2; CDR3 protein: CASSFQIGGYTF; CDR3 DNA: TGTGCCAGCAGTTTTCAAATTGGTGGCTACACCTTC
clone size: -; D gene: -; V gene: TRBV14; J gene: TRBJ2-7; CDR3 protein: CASSQGWAIYREQYF; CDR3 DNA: TGTGCCAGCAGCCAAGGATGGGCAATCTACCGAGAGCAGTACTTC
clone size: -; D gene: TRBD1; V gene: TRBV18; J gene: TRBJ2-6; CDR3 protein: CASSLRQGDAGANVLTF; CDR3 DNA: TGTGCCAGCTCACTGAGACAGGGGGACGCGGGGGCCAACGTCCTGACTTTC
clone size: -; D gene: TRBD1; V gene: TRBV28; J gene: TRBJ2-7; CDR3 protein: CASSLPGQDLPEQYF; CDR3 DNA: TGTGCCAGCAGTTTACCGGGACAGGACCTCCCCGAGCAGTACTTC
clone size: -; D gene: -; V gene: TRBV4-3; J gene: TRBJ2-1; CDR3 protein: CASSQDWDTADEQFF; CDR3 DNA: TGCGCCAGCAGCCAAGATTGGGACACAGCCGATGAGCAGTTCTTC
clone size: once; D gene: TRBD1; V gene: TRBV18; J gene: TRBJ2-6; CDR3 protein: CASSLGTGNSGANVLTF; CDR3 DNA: TGTGCCAGCTCACTAGGGACAGGGAATTCCGGGGCCAACGTCCTGACTTTC
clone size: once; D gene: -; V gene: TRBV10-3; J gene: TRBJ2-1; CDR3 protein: CAISESARQFF; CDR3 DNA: TGTGCCATCAGTGAGTCGGCTCGGCAGTTCTTC
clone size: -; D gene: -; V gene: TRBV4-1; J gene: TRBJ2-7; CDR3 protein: CASSQSLLPTYEQYF; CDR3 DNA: TGCGCCAGCAGCCAATCACTCCTACCTACCTACGAGCAGTACTTC
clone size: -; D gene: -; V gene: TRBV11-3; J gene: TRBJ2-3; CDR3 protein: CASSLTGSFQYF; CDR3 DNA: TGTGCCAGCAGCTTGACGGGATCTTTTCAGTATTTT
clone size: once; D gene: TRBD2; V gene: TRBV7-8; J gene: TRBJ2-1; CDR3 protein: CASSLRGSPRGTNYNEQFF; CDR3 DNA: TGTGCCAGCAGCTTAAGGGGCTCCCCCCGCGGGACTAACTACAATGAGCAGTTCTTC
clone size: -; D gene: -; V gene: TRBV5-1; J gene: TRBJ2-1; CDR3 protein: CASSFDAENYNEQFF; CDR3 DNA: TGCGCCAGCAGCTTTGACGCAGAGAACTACAATGAGCAGTTCTTC
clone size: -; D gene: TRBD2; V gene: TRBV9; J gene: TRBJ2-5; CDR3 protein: CASSVASLAGVETQYF; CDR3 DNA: TGTGCCAGCAGCGTAGCCTCCCTGGCGGGAGTGGAGACCCAGTACTTC
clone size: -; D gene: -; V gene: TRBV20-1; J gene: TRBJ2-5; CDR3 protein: CSAIDGETQYF; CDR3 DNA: TGCAGTGCAATAGACGGCGAGACCCAGTACTTC
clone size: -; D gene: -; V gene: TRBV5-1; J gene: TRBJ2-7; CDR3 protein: CASSLARARSSYEQYF; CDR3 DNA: TGCGCCAGCAGCTTAGCCAGGGCTAGGAGCTCCTACGAGCAGTACTTC
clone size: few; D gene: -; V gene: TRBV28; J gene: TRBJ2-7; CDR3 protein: CASGYEQYF; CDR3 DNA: TGTGCCAGCGGGTACGAGCAGTACTTC
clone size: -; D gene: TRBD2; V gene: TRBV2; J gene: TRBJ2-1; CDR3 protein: CASSGGRAAYNEQFF; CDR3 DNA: TGTGCCAGCAGTGGCGGGAGGGCGGCCTACAATGAGCAGTTCTTC
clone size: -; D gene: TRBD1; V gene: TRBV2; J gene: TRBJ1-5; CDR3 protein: CASTRQGNQPQHF; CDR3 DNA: TGTGCCAGCACGAGACAGGGGAATCAGCCCCAGCATTTT
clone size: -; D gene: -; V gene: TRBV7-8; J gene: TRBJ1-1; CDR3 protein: CASRTGGGTEAFF; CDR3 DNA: TGTGCCAGCAGGACGGGGGGAGGGACTGAAGCTTTCTTT